The 17 T cell receptor beta chains listed next were all sequenced from one sample in a study of blood T cell repertoires in COVID-19. Some clones are missing from TCRdb's copy, which holds only in-frame ones; the method was immunoSEQ multiplex PCR. The sample has around 75,000 clones; approximately 87% are singletons. Sequencing was carried out using peripheral blood. The receptors were sampled from a human donor in a cohort sampled during active COVID-19.

The rearrangement joins TRBV19 to TRBJ2-2; 10 nucleotides line up with TRBD2. The junction had 10 bases not matched to a gene; V was cut back by 10 bases and J by 2 bases. This CDR3 has 16 amino acids. Per germline, CDR1 LNHDA and CDR2 SQIVND (reference sequence). This CDR3 is CATRLAGGSNTGELFF. The CDR3, as DNA: TGTGCCACAAGACTAGCGGGCGGATCAAACACCGGGGAGCTGTTTTTT.

The chain has TRBV6-5 and TRBJ2-3; the match to TRBD1 covers 8 bases. Germline CDR1 and CDR2: MNHEY and SVGAGI. This CDR3 comprises 12 residues. DNA for the CDR3: TGTGTCCCCCACAGGGGGACAGATACGCAGTATTTT. It encodes CVPHRGTDTQYF.

The chain has TRBV3-1 (or the pseudogene TRBV3-2) and TRBJ2-3; 8 bases agree with TRBD2. The CDR3 spans 17 residues. Trimming cost V 2 bases and J 5 bases; bases outside gene matches: 12. Germline CDR1 reads LGHDT; CDR2 reads YNNKEL (reference sequence). The CDR3 DNA reads TGTGCCAGCAGCCAAATATCCTCGGGAGGGCCGGGAGATACGCAGTATTTT. Amino acid sequence: CASSQISSGGPGDTQYF.

The V gene is TRBV28, the J gene TRBJ1-2; TRBD1 matches at 7 bases. V was clipped by 3 bases and J by 4 bases; unmatched bases: 5. The CDR3 has 14 amino acids. Germline V gene data show CDR1 as MDHEN and CDR2 as SYDVKM. CDR3 amino acids: CASSFTGQLYGYTF. The CDR3 region has the DNA TGTGCCAGCAGTTTTACGGGACAGCTCTATGGCTACACCTTC.

CDR3 in DNA: TGTGCCAGCAGCTTAGTGGTCTTGACTAGCGGTTACAATGAGCAGTTCTTC. Amino acids: CASSLVVLTSGYNEQFF. The chain recombines TRBV7-2 with TRBJ2-1; 9 bases are shared with TRBD2. V shed 1 base, J shed 4 bases, and the junction held 8 bases outside the gene matches. Germline assignment: CDR1 SGHTA and CDR2 FQGNSA. The CDR3 is 17 residues long.

Here the CDR3 DNA reads TGTGCCTGGAGTGGACTGTGGAACAAGCCCTACGAGCAGTACTTC. Translation gives CAWSGLWNKPYEQYF. The chain joins TRBV30 to TRBJ2-7; D not resolved. CDR1 is GTSNPN and CDR2 is SVGIG in the germline V gene (reference sequence). V was trimmed by 1 base and J by 2 bases, leaving 15 bases between them. This CDR3 has 15 amino acids.

This clone showed up just once. The chain links TRBV7-9 to TRBJ2-3; TRBD1 aligns across 9 bases. This CDR3 has 15 amino acids. Per germline, CDR1 SEHNR and CDR2 FQNEAQ (reference sequence). Trimming took 6 bases from V and 6 from J; bases not matched to a gene: 10. The CDR3 nucleotides read TGTGCCAGCAGTCGACAGGGGGGGATCATGGATACGCAGTATTTT. Translating gives CASSRQGGIMDTQYF.

The CDR3 protein is CASSPVREAYEQYF. The CDR3 bases are TGTGCCAGCTCACCAGTGCGGGAGGCCTACGAGCAGTACTTC. The chain has TRBV18 and TRBJ2-7; 8 bases are shared with TRBD2. This CDR3 is built from 14 residues. Trimming took 2 bases from V and 2 from J; bases not matched to a gene: 2. Germline CDR1 reads KGHSH; CDR2 reads LQKENI.

The chain links TRBV7-2 to TRBJ1-6; TRBD1 aligns across 9 bases. The germline V gene has CDR1 SGHTA and CDR2 FQGNSA. The ends lost 0 bases at V and 7 bases at J; junction bases unmatched: 7. This CDR3 region has 17 residues. CDR3 residues: CASSLATGTGWNSPLHF. The DNA for the CDR3 is TGTGCCAGCAGCTTAGCGACCGGGACAGGGTGGAATTCACCCCTCCACTTT.

The chain is built from TRBV6-5 and TRBJ2-1; 12 bases align to TRBD2. This CDR3 contains 15 residues. The germline CDR1 and CDR2 sequences are MNHEY and SVGAGI. With V trimmed by 7 bases and J by 9 bases, 10 bases remained unmatched. As DNA, the CDR3 is TGTGCCAGCACCCCCACTAGCGGGAGGCATGGTGAGCAGTTCTTC. Encoded protein: CASTPTSGRHGEQFF.

V usage is TRBV6-5 and J usage is TRBJ2-7; 13 nucleotides align to TRBD2. This CDR3 is 15 amino acids long. The germline gives CDR1 MNHEY, CDR2 SVGAGI. Trimming cost V 8 bases and J 5 bases; bases outside gene matches: 9. The CDR3 loop is CASHELAGGKNEQYF. The CDR3 DNA sequence: TGTGCCAGCCATGAACTAGCGGGAGGGAAAAACGAGCAGTACTTC.

The chain recombines TRBV19 with TRBJ2-2; TRBD2 matches at 9 bases. The ends lost 5 bases at V and 6 bases at J; junction bases unmatched: 16. Germline V gene lookup returns CDR1 LNHDA and CDR2 SQIVND (reference sequence). The CDR3 totals 18 residues. CDR3 sequence reads: CASSPGSGSGGRAGELFF. Written as DNA, the CDR3 is TGTGCCAGTAGTCCCGGATCGGGAAGCGGGGGGCGGGCCGGGGAGCTGTTTTTT.

The V and J genes are TRBV7-8 and TRBJ2-2; 8 bases fit TRBD2. The CDR3 covers 18 residues. V shed 3 bases and J 2 bases; nucleotides not matched to a gene: 11. Germline V gives CDR1 SGHVS, CDR2 FQNEAQ. The CDR3 coding sequence is TGTGCCAGCAGCTTCCCCCGAGGAGCGGGAGAAAACACCGGGGAGCTGTTTTTT. Translated, it gives CASSFPRGAGENTGELFF.

The rearrangement joins TRBV7-3 to TRBJ2-1, with 9 bases identical to TRBD1. The CDR3 spans 16 residues. The V gene end was trimmed by 5 bases and the J gene end by 4 bases; junction bases not matched to a gene: 9. Germline CDR1 and CDR2: SGHTA and FQGTGA. The CDR3 DNA sequence: TGTGCCAGCAGCCCGACAGGGGGTACAGGGTACAATGAGCAGTTCTTC. It translates to CASSPTGGTGYNEQFF.

The sample holds one count of this clone. V and J are TRBV7-9 and TRBJ2-7, with TRBD2 as a possible D gene (5 bases). The CDR3 contains 14 residues. CDR1 and CDR2 (germline): SEHNR, FQNEAQ (reference sequence). The V end lost 1 base, the J end lost 3 bases, and 10 bases lay between the germline ends. CDR3 bases: TGTGCCAGCAGCTTAGGCCGGGGTAGCTACGAGCAGTACTTC. Its translation: CASSLGRGSYEQYF. Full variable domain (rest looked up from reference TRBV7-9 and TRBJ2-7): DTGVSQNPRHKITKRGQNVTFRCDPISEHNRLYWYRQTLGQGPEFLTYFQNEAQLEKSRLLSDRFSAERPKGSFSTLEIQRTEQGDSAMYLCASSLGRGSYEQYFGPGTRLTVT.

The chain uses TRBV30 and TRBJ1-5; D is unresolved. Trimming shortened V by 3 bases and J by 1 base, and 7 bases separated the two germline ends. CDR1 GTSNPN and CDR2 SVGIG come from the germline V gene (reference sequence). This CDR3 has 13 residues. DNA of the CDR3: TGTGCCTGGAGCGTTTCGAGCAATCAGCCCCAGCATTTT. It specifies CAWSVSSNQPQHF.

Points on this clone: Germline and junction disagree at one end, which may indicate a read error. The chain links TRBV28 to TRBJ1-2, with D maybe TRBD1 (6 bases). Looked up from germline, CDR1 is MDHEN and CDR2 is SYDVKM. The CDR3 covers 12 residues. The CDR3 sequence is CASSSPLTGFLF. CDR3 DNA sequence: TGTGCCAGCAGTTCCCCCCTGACAGGTTTCTTGTTC.